This section outlines one TCR beta chain sequence together with its context. The data were obtained in a study of blood T cell repertoires in COVID-19. Whole-study context: The origin of the acute and convalescent COVID-19 samples was the United States, Italy and Spain. From T cells, B-cell-depleted T cells, or PBMCs came the material, which was cDNA or gDNA.

How the authors handled the data: Reference gene primer amplification gave nucleated cell count estimates. Clones were sequenced by immunoSEQ multiplex PCR, and TCRdb holds only the in-frame ones, with some missing. The DNA was the basis for D and trimming; V, J and clone size are from that table. The repertoire consists of more than 95,000 clones, with roughly nine tenths occurring once and the leading ten covering approximately 5.6%. Germline loops: CDR1 LNHDA, CDR2 SQIVND (reference sequence). V lost 5 bases and J lost 3, with 11 bases in between. The CDR3 length is 14 residues. The specimen sequenced was peripheral blood. This sequence originates from a human donor in a cohort sampled during active COVID-19. The J gene is TRBJ2-1, the V gene TRBV19; TRBD2 might be the D (6 bases). CDR3 DNA: TGTGCCAGTAGTTTCCCCGGGGGCTACAATGAGCAGTTCTTC. Its protein product is CASSFPGGYNEQFF.